One sample yielded the 15 T cell receptor beta chains listed below, sequenced in a study of cytomegalovirus exposure and HLA in healthy donors. Use of 60 Vbeta and 13 Jbeta primers characterized the PCR. Assay used: immunoSEQ multiplex PCR; TCRdb lists only in-frame clones, some missing. Of around 150,000 clones detected, 70% to 85% appear once; the ten largest clones hold roughly 6.7%. Specimen: PBMCs. The receptors stem from a man in his fifties in good health and CMV-seropositive.

The V gene is TRBV19, the J gene TRBJ1-6; weak D call: TRBD1 (6 bases). Germline CDR1 and CDR2: LNHDA and SQIVND (reference sequence). The ends were cut back, 7 bases at V and 10 bases at J, with 14 bases in the middle. The CDR3 has 13 amino acids. Written as DNA, the CDR3 is TGTGCCAGTAAGGGGGAGTTTAAGTCACCCCTCCACTTT. Translated: CASKGEFKSPLHF.

The CDR3 bases are TGCGCCAGCAGCTTGGACAGGTCTGGGATTAACTATGGCTACACCTTC. Translating gives CASSLDRSGINYGYTF. The chain has TRBV5-1 and TRBJ1-2, with a tentative D call TRBD1 (5 bases). Germline V gene data show CDR1 as SGHRS and CDR2 as YFSETQ. Deletions cut 0 bases from V and 1 base from J, with 13 bases between. The CDR3 spans 16 residues.

The rearrangement links TRBV10-2 to TRBJ2-7; no clear D gene. V lost 0 bases and J lost 5, with 8 bases in between. The CDR3 consists of 13 residues. The germline V gene encodes CDR1 WSHSY and CDR2 SAAADI. CDR3 sequence reads: CASSESRPDEQYV. The CDR3 DNA reads as TGCGCCAGCAGTGAGTCGCGGCCCGACGAGCAGTACGTC.

CDR3 amino acids: CASSRNRENTGELFF. CDR3 nucleotides: TGTGCCAGCAGCCGAAACAGGGAGAACACCGGGGAGCTGTTTTTT. This chain joins TRBV11-3 and TRBJ2-2; D is perhaps TRBD1 (6 bases). CDR3 length: 15 amino acids. Trimming stripped 5 bases from V and 1 base from J, with 11 bases between. Germline-derived CDR1 and CDR2 are SGHNT and YENEEA.

CDR3 DNA sequence: TGTGCCAGCAGCGATCCCCCCAACGACGGACTCGCTTATGGCTACACCTTC. Its protein product is CASSDPPNDGLAYGYTF. The chain combines TRBV9 with TRBJ1-2; D gene uncertain. Trimming took off 3 bases at V and 5 bases at J, with 23 bases between the two ends. The CDR3 contains 17 residues. Germline V gives CDR1 SGDLS, CDR2 YYNGEE.

The chain carries TRBV13 and TRBJ2-2, with 7 bases aligning to TRBD2. The CDR3 runs to 14 residues. The ends lost 9 bases at V and 0 bases at J; junction bases unmatched: 4. Germline CDR1 and CDR2: PRHDT and FYEKMQ (reference sequence). The CDR3 sequence is CASGTKSNTGELFF. Here the CDR3 DNA reads TGTGCCAGTGGGACTAAATCGAACACCGGGGAGCTGTTTTTT.

The chain joins TRBV27 to TRBJ2-7, with 9 bases aligning to TRBD1. V shed 3 bases, J shed 2 bases, and the junction held 2 bases outside the gene matches. Germline V gene lookup returns CDR1 MNHEY and CDR2 SMNVEV (reference sequence). This CDR3 is built from 14 residues. The DNA of the CDR3 is TGTGCCAGCAGTTTGGGACAGGGTACCTACGAGCAGTACTTC. Translated: CASSLGQGTYEQYF.

This clone occurred once. The chain combines TRBV7-2 with TRBJ1-2; D gene unclear. Trimming left V 2 bases short and J 3 bases short, with 13 bases between. Germline V CDR1 and CDR2: SGHTA, FQGNSA. This CDR3 is built from 15 residues. CDR3 in DNA: TGTGCCAGCAGCTTAAGTGGCAGTTTGGACTATGGCTACACCTTC. Protein: CASSLSGSLDYGYTF.

The chain carries TRBV7-2 and TRBJ2-3, with 15 bases aligning to TRBD2. Germline trimming cut 3 bases from V and 4 bases from J; bases unmatched to any gene: 5. Germline-derived CDR1 and CDR2 are SGHTA and FQGNSA. The CDR3 is 17 amino acids. The DNA of the CDR3 is TGTGCCAGCAGCTTCGGACTAGCGGGAGGGAAGTCAGATACGCAGTATTTT. It encodes CASSFGLAGGKSDTQYF.

This rearrangement joins TRBV7-8 to TRBJ2-7, with D possibly matching TRBD1 (6 bases). Germline V gives CDR1 SGHVS, CDR2 FQNEAQ. Trimming took 6 bases from V and 0 from J, leaving 15 bases between them. This CDR3 is 15 amino acids long. CDR3 sequence: CASRADSSGSYEQYV. The CDR3, as DNA: TGTGCCAGCAGGGCGGACAGCTCGGGCTCCTACGAGCAGTACGTC.

With regard to this clone: This sample also contains other DNA sequences that code for the same CDR3. V gene TRBV27 combines with J gene TRBJ1-1, with D uncertain. Germline CDR1 reads MNHEY; CDR2 reads SMNVEV (reference sequence). There are 13 residues in the CDR3. V was clipped by 5 bases and J by 2 bases, with 9 bases between them. The CDR3 nucleotides are TGTGCCAGCAGTCTGATGAGAAACACTGAAGCTTTCTTT. It specifies CASSLMRNTEAFF.

The rearrangement links TRBV2 to TRBJ2-1, with 7 nucleotides matching TRBD2. J was trimmed by 4 bases and V by 4 bases; bases with no gene match: 10. The CDR3 length is 16 residues. From germline, CDR1 is SNHLY and CDR2 FYNNEI. CDR3 amino acids: CASSAQLASVYNEQFF. The CDR3 DNA is TGTGCCAGCAGTGCCCAACTAGCGTCGGTATACAATGAGCAGTTCTTC. The full variable domain, in which reference TRBV2 and TRBJ2-1 provide the parts outside the CDR3, is EPEVTQTPSHQVTQMGQEVILRCVPISNHLYFYWYRQILGQKVEFLVSFYNNEISEKSEIFDDQFSVERPDGSNFTLKIRSTKLEDSAMYFCASSAQLASVYNEQFFGPGTRLTVL.

This chain joins TRBV6-5 and TRBJ1-5; D gene unclear. The CDR3 is 11 amino acids. Germline CDR1 reads MNHEY; CDR2 reads SVGAGI. V shed 6 bases and J shed 15 bases, with 15 bases lying between them. The CDR3 spells CASRGVNDVHF. The CDR3 region has the DNA TGTGCCAGCAGGGGCGTCAACGACGTGCATTTT.

CDR3 in amino acids: CASGGAGPSTDTQYF. CDR3 coding DNA: TGTGCCAGCGGGGGGGCAGGACCTAGCACAGATACGCAGTATTTT. The J gene is TRBJ2-3, the V gene TRBV2; possible D gene TRBD2, 7 bases. From germline, CDR1 is SNHLY and CDR2 FYNNEI. This CDR3 spans 15 amino acids. The V end was cut by 8 bases, the J end by 0 bases, with 15 bases between.

J is TRBJ2-1 and V is TRBV13; possibly TRBD1 for D (8 bases). The CDR3 spans 15 residues. The germline V and J ends were trimmed by 5 bases and 4 bases, with 15 bases remaining between them. Germline CDR1 reads PRHDT; CDR2 reads FYEKMQ (reference sequence). The chain's CDR3 is CASSMTGEGYNEQFF. DNA of the CDR3: TGTGCCAGCAGCATGACAGGGGAGGGGTACAATGAGCAGTTCTTC.